A single sample is the source of the 2 T cell receptor beta chains below, sequenced in a study of T cell responses to AZD1222 COVID-19 vaccine. TCRdb's copy holds only in-frame clones and misses some; the assay was immunoSEQ multiplex PCR. Of around 150,000 clones in the sample, 90% to 95% were seen once. The sample consisted of peripheral blood, taken 28 days after the second AZD1222 dose. These receptors originate from an adult who received the AZD1222 COVID-19 vaccine.

The V call is TRBV7-2, the J call TRBJ1-1; tentatively, D is TRBD1 (5 bases). The germline V gene has CDR1 SGHTA and CDR2 FQGNSA. The V end lost 2 bases, the J end lost 5 bases, and 9 bases lay between the germline ends. This CDR3 spans 13 amino acids. The CDR3 DNA is TGTGCCAGCAGCTTACAGGGATGGACTGAAGCTTTCTTT. It yields the protein CASSLQGWTEAFF.

V is TRBV9 and J is TRBJ2-1; 7 nucleotides line up with TRBD1. The trim removed 4 bases at V and 7 bases at J, leaving 2 bases unmatched. This CDR3 is built from 12 residues. Germline V lookup: CDR1 SGDLS, CDR2 YYNGEE. CDR3 residues: CASSRDRNEQFF. The CDR3 nucleotides are TGTGCCAGCAGCAGGGACAGAAATGAGCAGTTCTTC.